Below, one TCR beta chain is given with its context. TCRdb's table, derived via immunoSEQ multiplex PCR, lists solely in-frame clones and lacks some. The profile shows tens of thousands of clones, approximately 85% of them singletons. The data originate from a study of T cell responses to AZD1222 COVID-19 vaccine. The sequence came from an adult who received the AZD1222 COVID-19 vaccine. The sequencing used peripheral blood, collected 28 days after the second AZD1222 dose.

The chain's CDR3 is CASSHGRNTEAFF. CDR3 DNA sequence: TGTGCCAGCAGCCACGGTAGGAACACTGAAGCTTTCTTT. The chain employs TRBV7-2 and TRBJ1-1; D is ambiguous. Trimming cost V 5 bases and J 1 base, with 8 bases left between them. Germline loops: CDR1 SGHTA, CDR2 FQGNSA. CDR3 size: 13 residues.